This T cell receptor (beta chain) originates from a study of T cell responses to AZD1222 COVID-19 vaccine (dated by TCRdb to the early 2020s). Study-level background: A total of approximately 240 trial participants underwent TCR sequencing, of whom under 220 had received two doses of AZD1222 and around 26 had received two doses of the MenACWY control vaccine. Enrollment into the trials was organized by age into subgroups of 18-55, 56-69 and 70-plus years, and those subgroups contained about 160, 30 and 59 TCR-sequenced participants, respectively.

The CDR3 regions of human TCRbeta chains were analyzed by immunosequencing. The original pipeline was this. Repertoire TCRs were checked for matches against a reference library of SARS-CoV-2-specific TCRs that had been generated using the MIRA antigen-specificity platform. Breadth was defined as the fraction of unique TCRs that were SARS-CoV-2-associated, and depth was defined as the fraction of total T cells that were SARS-CoV-2-associated. Using the MIRA data, each spike-specific TCR was assigned both to the spike region to which the TCR was reactive and to a CD4 or CD8 class. Log10-transformed breadth and depth values were compared by one-way ANOVA with Sidak's multiple comparisons tests. Imported from immuneACCESS, the table was reduced by TCRdb to in-frame sequences with V and J called. These copies leave out some clones; in studies compared against another copy, an unresolved V gene accounts for under half, and the cause of the remainder is not known. V, J and clone size are taken as reported in that table, and D and trimming were inferred from the DNA itself. The sample has 110,000 or so clones on record, around 89% of them singletons. Approximately 7.1% of the sample comes from the top ten.

Study-wide conclusions, independent of this receptor: The vaccine-associated CD4 TCRs covered the entire spike protein, and the dominant responses fell in regions 160-218 and 743-854. Reportedly, almost half of the unique spike-specific TCRs recognized epitopes lying outside the regions that are mutated in the B.1.351 and B.1.1.7 variants. Participants were mostly white British and included more females than males, and it was suggested by the authors that clonal diversity may have been underestimated. Spike-specific TCR breadth and depth rose significantly after two AZD1222 doses compared with day 0 and with MenACWY recipients. Conclusions about previously exposed vaccinees are limited, since just five to seven AZD1222 recipients were seropositive for SARS-CoV-2 at baseline. The 56-69-year group was small, and its depth increase did not reach significance, likely because of low power. No day 14 peak-response samples were available, so repertoires were characterized only after the peak T cell response.

Spanning cysteine to phenylalanine, the CDR3 consists of 14 amino acids. Only the CDR3 region is kept as DNA, spanning 42 bases read in frame from base 1. V loses 0 bases, J loses 4 bases, and the germline ends lie 8 bases apart. The germline V gene provides CDR1 SGDLS and CDR2 YYNGEE. On this clone: This receptor's antigen is unknown. There are no base qualities to consult, and no much larger clone falls within one base.

The time point tag for this specimen amounts to: about 28 days (+/-7) after the second vaccine dose. AZD1222 recipients given second doses at about 4 weeks or at about 12 weeks were pooled, since spike-specific TCR depth and breadth were not found to differ between the two schedules. The vaccinee samples were drawn from two UK trials, COV001 and COV002, one of which was a single-blind randomized controlled phase 2/3 trial testing AZD1222 (ChAdOx1 nCoV-19) in healthy adults. Trial participant PBMC samples were collected at day 0 and day 28 after the second dose for TCRbeta chain sequencing. The rearranged segments are TRBV9 and TRBJ1-3; no D gene can be assigned with confidence. The source of this sequence is an adult who received the AZD1222 COVID-19 vaccine. Sample: peripheral blood, taken 28 days after the second AZD1222 dose. The encoded CDR3 is CASSVAVEGNTIYF. The nucleotide sequence reads as follows: TGTGCCAGCAGCGTAGCGGTCGAAGGAAACACCATATATTTT.